One T cell receptor beta chain is described in this entry. Its antigen remains unidentified. General study points: Greatest tumor Treg TCR overlap was with tumor naive CD4+ cells.

The CDR3 runs 18 residues. Per the germline V gene, CDR1 is SGHKS and CDR2 is YYEKEE (reference sequence). Deletions cut 4 bases from V and 4 bases from J, with 23 bases between. Full-length variable regions came from constant-region reverse primers plus semi-nested Nested Universal Primer A PCR. TCRdb re-derived calls from the 5' RACE reads in MiXCR, one entry per CDR3 protein. The profile covers tens of thousands of distinct CDR3 sequences, with approximately 22% appearing a single time and more than 4% taken by the ten largest. Tregs were sorted as CD4+CD25+CD127-/low cells. The V and J genes are TRBV5-5 and TRBJ2-2; D possibly corresponds to TRBD2 (6 bases). This sequence originates from a female donor with breast cancer. The sample comprised Tregs sorted from blood. The CDR3 coding sequence is TGTGCCAGCAGCATCCACCATACCCGGGACTCAGGCACCGGGGAGCTGTTTTTT. Translation gives CASSIHHTRDSGTGELFF.